This T cell receptor beta chain was obtained from a study of blood T cell repertoires in COVID-19 (dated by TCRdb to 2020 to 2022). For the study in its entirety: The collaborator samples originated in the United States, Italy and Spain and spanned the acute and convalescent phases of COVID-19. The repertoires were made available in a free public database intended to serve as a resource for research on the immune response to SARS-CoV-2. The dataset comprised deeply sampled blood TCRbeta repertoires from subjects exposed to, actively infected with, or recovered from COVID-19. Samples were obtained from the ongoing ImmuneRACE study (first 160 participants) and from over 1,000 subjects provided by 6 global collaborators. Where available, HLA class I and class II types were taken from metadata supplied by the sample provider and were not determined by assay-based typing. The prospective study material was composed of cDNA or gDNA derived from T cells, B-cell-depleted T cells, or PBMCs. A de-identified subject ID, COVID-19 status, age in years and sex were almost always included in the sample metadata. What the work shows at the level of the full study, not this receptor alone: The quantity of clinical and demographic metadata differed by source and by participant and was supplied without curation.

Comment on this clone: Its antigen specificity is not known. Base qualities are not at hand, and no much larger clone is one base apart.

In the prospective study, participants were about 18 to 95 years old, resided in under 30 geographic areas of the United States, and were enrolled through a virtual design. To assign participants to cohorts, the prospective study relied on clinical history that participants themselves reported in a screening survey and a study questionnaire. Recovered participants in ImmuneRACE Cohort 3 were defined by two consecutive negative NP/OP PCR tests, clearance by a healthcare professional, or resolution of symptoms. Mobile phlebotomists in the prospective study collected whole blood, serum and a nasopharyngeal or oropharyngeal swab from every participant. Prospective study participants could optionally give additional blood draws and questionnaires over a roughly 2-month period. Blood samples from the prospective study were shipped frozen or at room temperature prior to DNA extraction. The immunoSEQ Assay, a bias-controlled multiplex PCR, was used to amplify TCRbeta CDR3 regions from genomic DNA. The authors processed their data as follows. The number of nucleated cells in each sample was estimated by amplification of reference gene primers within the assay. To quantify the absolute abundance of each unique TCRbeta CDR3 rearrangement, sequence reads were collapsed and filtered. For each sample, productive Simpson clonality was calculated as the square root of Simpson's diversity index across productive rearrangements. The source is immuneACCESS, and TCRdb retained only in-frame sequences with V and J called. Part of the clones is not carried over; for the studies checked, unresolved V genes explain less than half of this, and the remainder is unexplained. Clone size and the V and J calls come from that table; the DNA yielded D and trimming. The table for this sample lists around 500,000 clones; roughly 90% of them were counted only once. Together, the top ten hold 1.5% to 2% of the sample.

The material sequenced was PBMCs or T cells enriched from blood (not recorded which). The TCR sequence derives from a woman aged 40 to 49 who had recovered from COVID-19.

CDR3 loop: CASSLASYLPQHF. The DNA sequence is given as TGTGCCAGCAGCTTGGCCAGTTATCTGCCCCAGCATTTT. The chain is encoded by TRBV5-5 joined to TRBJ1-5; the D gene is not confidently resolved. Trimming removed 0 bases from V and 9 bases from J, leaving 10 bases between the germline ends. The CDR3 runs 13 amino acids, cysteine and phenylalanine included. Only the CDR3 region is kept as DNA, spanning 39 bases read in frame from base 1. Based on the germline V gene (reference sequence), the CDR1 and CDR2 sequences are SGHKS and YYEKEE.